Given below is one TCR beta chain in context. Its specificity is not known. The sample is drawn from a study of T cell responses to AZD1222 COVID-19 vaccine. Generated by immunoSEQ multiplex PCR, the TCRdb table keeps only in-frame clones and is missing some. The sample has some 130,000 clones, more than 85% seen once; the top ten hold roughly 2%. Study outcomes and limitations: Baseline serostatus was positive in only a handful of AZD1222 recipients.

V was clipped by 4 bases and J by 7 bases, with 13 bases between them. The V gene's germline CDR1 is SQVTM and CDR2 ANQGSEA. CDR3 length: 12 residues. This sequence joins TRBV29-1 and TRBJ1-2, with a weak D call TRBD1 (5 bases). This TCR was recovered from an adult who received the AZD1222 COVID-19 vaccine. The sample was peripheral blood, taken 28 days after the second AZD1222 dose. CDR3 loop: CSVGDGGSGYTF. The CDR3 DNA follows: TGCAGCGTTGGGGACGGGGGATCTGGCTACACCTTC.